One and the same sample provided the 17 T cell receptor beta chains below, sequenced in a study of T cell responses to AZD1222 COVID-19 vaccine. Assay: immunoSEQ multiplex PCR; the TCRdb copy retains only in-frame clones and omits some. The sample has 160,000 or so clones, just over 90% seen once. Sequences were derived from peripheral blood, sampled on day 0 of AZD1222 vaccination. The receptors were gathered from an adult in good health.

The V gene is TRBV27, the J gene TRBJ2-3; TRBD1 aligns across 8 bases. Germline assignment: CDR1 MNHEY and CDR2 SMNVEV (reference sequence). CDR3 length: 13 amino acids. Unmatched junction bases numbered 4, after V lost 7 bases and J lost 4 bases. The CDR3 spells CASTGQGPDTQYF. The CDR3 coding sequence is TGTGCCAGCACCGGACAGGGTCCAGATACGCAGTATTTT.

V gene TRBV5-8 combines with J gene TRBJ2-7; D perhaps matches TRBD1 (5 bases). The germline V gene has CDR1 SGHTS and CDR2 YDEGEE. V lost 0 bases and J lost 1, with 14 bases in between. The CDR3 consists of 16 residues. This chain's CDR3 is CASSLAKIRASYEQYF. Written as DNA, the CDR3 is TGTGCCAGCAGCTTGGCCAAGATCAGGGCTTCCTACGAGCAGTACTTC. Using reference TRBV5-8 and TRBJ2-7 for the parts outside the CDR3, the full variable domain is EAGVTQSPTHLIKTRGQQATLRCSPISGHTSVYWYQQALGLGLQFLLWYDEGEERNRGNFPPRFSGRQFPNYSSELNVNALELEDSALYLCASSLAKIRASYEQYFGPGTRLTVT.

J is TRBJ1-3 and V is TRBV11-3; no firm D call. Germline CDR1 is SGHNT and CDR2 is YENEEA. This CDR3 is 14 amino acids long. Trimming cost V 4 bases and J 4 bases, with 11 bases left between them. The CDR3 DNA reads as TGTGCCAGCAGCTCCAAGGACCTCGGAAACACCATATATTTT. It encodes CASSSKDLGNTIYF.

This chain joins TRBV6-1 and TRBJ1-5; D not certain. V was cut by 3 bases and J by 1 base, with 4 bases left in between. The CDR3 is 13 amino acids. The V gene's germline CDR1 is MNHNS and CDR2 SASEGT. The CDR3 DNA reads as TGTGCCAGCAGTGACCTGAGCAATCAGCCCCAGCATTTT. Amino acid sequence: CASSDLSNQPQHF.

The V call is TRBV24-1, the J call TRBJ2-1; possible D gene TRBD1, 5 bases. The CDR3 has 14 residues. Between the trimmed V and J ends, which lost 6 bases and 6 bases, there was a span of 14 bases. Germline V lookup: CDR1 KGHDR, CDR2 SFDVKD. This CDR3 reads CATSSSSRVNEQFF. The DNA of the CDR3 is TGTGCCACCAGTTCTTCCTCCAGGGTCAATGAGCAGTTCTTC.

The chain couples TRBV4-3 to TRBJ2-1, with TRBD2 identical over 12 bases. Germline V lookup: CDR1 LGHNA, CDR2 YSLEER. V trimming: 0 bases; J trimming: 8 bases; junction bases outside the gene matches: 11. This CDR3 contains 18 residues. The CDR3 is CASSQELRTSGKAYEQFF. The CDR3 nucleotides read TGCGCCAGCAGCCAAGAGTTACGGACTAGCGGGAAAGCCTATGAGCAGTTCTTC.

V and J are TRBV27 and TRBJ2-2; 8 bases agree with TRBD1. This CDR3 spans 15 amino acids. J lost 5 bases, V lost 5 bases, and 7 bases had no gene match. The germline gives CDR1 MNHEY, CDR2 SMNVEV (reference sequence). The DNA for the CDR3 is TGTGCCAGCAGTCCCACAGGGACAGGAACCGGGGAGCTGTTTTTT. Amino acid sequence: CASSPTGTGTGELFF.

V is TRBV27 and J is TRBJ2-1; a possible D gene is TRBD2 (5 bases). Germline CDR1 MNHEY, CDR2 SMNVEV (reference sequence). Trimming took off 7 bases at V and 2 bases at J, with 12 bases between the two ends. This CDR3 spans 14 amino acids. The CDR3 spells CASKVSGAYNEQFF. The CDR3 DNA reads TGTGCCAGCAAGGTGAGCGGAGCCTACAATGAGCAGTTCTTC.

The CDR3 nucleotides are TGTGCCAGCAGCCCCATGGTTCCGACAGCGTGGAATAACTATGGCTACACCTTC. It is translated as CASSPMVPTAWNNYGYTF. The chain links TRBV7-9 to TRBJ1-2, with D tentatively TRBD1 (5 bases). Per the germline V gene, CDR1 is SEHNR and CDR2 is FQNEAQ (reference sequence). Trimming took 5 bases from V and 1 from J, leaving 23 bases between them. The CDR3 extends over 18 amino acids.

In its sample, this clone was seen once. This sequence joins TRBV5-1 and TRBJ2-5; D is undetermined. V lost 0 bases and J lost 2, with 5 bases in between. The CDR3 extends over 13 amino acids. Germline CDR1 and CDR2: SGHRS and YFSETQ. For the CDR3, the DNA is TGCGCCAGCAGCTTGGGGGAACAAGAGACCCAGTACTTC. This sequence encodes CASSLGEQETQYF.

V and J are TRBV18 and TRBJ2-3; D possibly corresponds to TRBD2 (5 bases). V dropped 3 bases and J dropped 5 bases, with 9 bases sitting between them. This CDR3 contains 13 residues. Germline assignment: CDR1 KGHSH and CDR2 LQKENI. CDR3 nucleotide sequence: TGTGCCAGCTCACCCCGGGAAAGAGATACGCAGTATTTT. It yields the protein CASSPRERDTQYF.

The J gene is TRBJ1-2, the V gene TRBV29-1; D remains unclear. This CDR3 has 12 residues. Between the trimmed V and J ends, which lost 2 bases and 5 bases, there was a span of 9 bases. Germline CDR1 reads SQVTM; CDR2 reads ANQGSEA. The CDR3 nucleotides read TGCAGCGTTGAATTGGGATTATATGGCTACACCTTC. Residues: CSVELGLYGYTF.

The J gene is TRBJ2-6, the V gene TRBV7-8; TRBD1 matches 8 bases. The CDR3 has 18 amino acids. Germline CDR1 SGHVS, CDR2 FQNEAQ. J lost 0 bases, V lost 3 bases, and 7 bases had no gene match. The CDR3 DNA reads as TGTGCCAGCAGCTTTAGTGGGACAGGAGCCTCTGGGGCCAACGTCCTGACTTTC. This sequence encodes CASSFSGTGASGANVLTF.

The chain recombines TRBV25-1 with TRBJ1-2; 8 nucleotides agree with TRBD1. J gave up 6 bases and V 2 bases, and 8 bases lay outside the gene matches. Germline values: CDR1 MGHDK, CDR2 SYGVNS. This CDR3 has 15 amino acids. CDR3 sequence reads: CASSERGDRRNGYTF. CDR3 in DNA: TGTGCCAGCAGTGAACGGGGGGACAGGAGAAATGGCTACACCTTC.

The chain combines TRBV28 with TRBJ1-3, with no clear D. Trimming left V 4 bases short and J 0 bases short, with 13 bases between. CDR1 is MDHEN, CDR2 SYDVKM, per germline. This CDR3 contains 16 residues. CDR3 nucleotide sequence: TGTGCCAGCAGTTCCGGACTTCTAAGCTCTGGAAACACCATATATTTT. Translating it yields CASSSGLLSSGNTIYF.

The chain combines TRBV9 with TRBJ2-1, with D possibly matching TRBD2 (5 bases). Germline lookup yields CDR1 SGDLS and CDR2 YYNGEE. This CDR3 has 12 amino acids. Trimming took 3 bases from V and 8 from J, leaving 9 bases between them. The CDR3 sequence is CASSALAYEQFF. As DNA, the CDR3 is TGTGCCAGCAGCGCGCTAGCCTATGAGCAGTTCTTC. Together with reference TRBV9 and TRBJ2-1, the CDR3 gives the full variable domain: DSGVTQTPKHLITATGQRVTLRCSPRSGDLSVYWYQQSLDQGLQFLIQYYNGEERAKGNILERFSAQQFPDLHSELNLSSLELGDSALYFCASSALAYEQFFGPGTRLTVL.

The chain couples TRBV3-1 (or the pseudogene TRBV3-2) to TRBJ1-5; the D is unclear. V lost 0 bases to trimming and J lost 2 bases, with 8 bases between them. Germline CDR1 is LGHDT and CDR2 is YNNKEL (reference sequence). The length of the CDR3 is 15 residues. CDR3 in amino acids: CASSQDRGRNQPQHF. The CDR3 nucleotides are TGTGCCAGCAGCCAAGACCGGGGTCGCAATCAGCCCCAGCATTTT.